The clone carrying this T cell receptor beta chain has a count of ten or more. Extracted RNA was reverse transcribed, and the resulting cDNA served as sequencing template. Assay: immunoSEQ multiplex PCR; the TCRdb copy retains only in-frame clones and omits some. The table has 150,000 to 200,000 clones, approximately 57% seen once. Germline V gene data show CDR1 as SGHTA and CDR2 as FQGNSA. V was clipped by 2 bases and J by 8 bases, with 15 bases between them. The CDR3 is 14 residues long. The treatment was: oral pan-JAK inhibitor, 5-10 mg twice daily. Both peripheral blood and punch biopsies of lesional scalp skin were obtained from patients who had alopecia areata. This specimen comes from a study of CD8+ T cells in alopecia areata. About the study: The drug, oral tofacitinib, was given to treated patients at 5 to 10 mg twice daily.

The source is a human donor with alopecia areata. The chain combines TRBV7-2 with TRBJ1-2; D perhaps matches TRBD1 (6 bases). The source material was CD4+ T cells sorted from blood, sampled at week 24, from a patient treated with tofacitinib. CDR3 protein: CASSLPGGAGGYTF. CDR3 nucleotides: TGTGCCAGCAGCTTACCGGGGGGCGCGGGCGGCTACACCTTC.